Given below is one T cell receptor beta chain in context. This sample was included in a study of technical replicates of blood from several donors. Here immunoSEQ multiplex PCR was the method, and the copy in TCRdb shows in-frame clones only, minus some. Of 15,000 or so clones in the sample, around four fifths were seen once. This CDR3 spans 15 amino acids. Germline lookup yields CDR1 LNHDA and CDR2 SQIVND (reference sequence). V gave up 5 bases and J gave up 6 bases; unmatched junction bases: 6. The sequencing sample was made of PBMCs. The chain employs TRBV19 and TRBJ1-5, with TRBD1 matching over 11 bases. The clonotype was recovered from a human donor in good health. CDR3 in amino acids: CASSSDRGLGQPQHF. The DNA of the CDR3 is TGTGCCAGTAGTTCGGACAGGGGGCTTGGTCAGCCCCAGCATTTT.